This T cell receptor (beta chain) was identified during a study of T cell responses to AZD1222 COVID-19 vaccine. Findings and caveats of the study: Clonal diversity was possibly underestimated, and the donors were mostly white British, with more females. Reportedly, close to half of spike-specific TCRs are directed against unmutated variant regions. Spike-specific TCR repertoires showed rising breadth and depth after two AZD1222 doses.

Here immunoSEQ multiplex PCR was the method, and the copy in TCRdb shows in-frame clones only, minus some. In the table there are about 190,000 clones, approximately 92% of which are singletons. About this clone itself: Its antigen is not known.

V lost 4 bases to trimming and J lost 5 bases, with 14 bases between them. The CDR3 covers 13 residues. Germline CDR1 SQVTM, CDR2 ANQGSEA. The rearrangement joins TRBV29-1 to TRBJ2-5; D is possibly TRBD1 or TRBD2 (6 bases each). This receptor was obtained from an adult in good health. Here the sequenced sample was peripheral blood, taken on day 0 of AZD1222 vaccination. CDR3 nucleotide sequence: TGCAGCGTTGGATGGGGGGCCGGGGAGACCCAGTACTTC. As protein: CSVGWGAGETQYF.